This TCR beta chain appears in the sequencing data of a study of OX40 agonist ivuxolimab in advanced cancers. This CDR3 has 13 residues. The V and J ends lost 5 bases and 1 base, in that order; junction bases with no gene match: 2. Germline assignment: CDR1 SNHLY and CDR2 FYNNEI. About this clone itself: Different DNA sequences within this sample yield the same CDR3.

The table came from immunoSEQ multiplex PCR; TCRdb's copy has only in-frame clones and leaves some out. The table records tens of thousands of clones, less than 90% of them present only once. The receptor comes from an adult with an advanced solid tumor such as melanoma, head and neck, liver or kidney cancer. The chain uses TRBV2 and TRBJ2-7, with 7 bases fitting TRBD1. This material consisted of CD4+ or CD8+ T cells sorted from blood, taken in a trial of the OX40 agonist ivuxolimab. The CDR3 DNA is TGTGCCAGCAGTAGGGGACAGTCCTACGAGCAGTACTTC. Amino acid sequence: CASSRGQSYEQYF. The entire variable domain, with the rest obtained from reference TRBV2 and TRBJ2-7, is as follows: EPEVTQTPSHQVTQMGQEVILRCVPISNHLYFYWYRQILGQKVEFLVSFYNNEISEKSEIFDDQFSVERPDGSNFTLKIRSTKLEDSAMYFCASSRGQSYEQYFGPGTRLTVT.